The entry that follows covers one TCR beta chain sequence. In the original analysis: How many nucleated cells were present was estimated from reference gene primer amplification. The data were produced by immunoSEQ multiplex PCR, yet TCRdb's version contains in-frame clones alone and is incomplete. V and J calls and clone size are given by that table; D and trimming were obtained from the DNA. The table has around 230,000 clones, about 85% seen once; the top ten hold roughly 0.7%. The entry originates in a study of blood T cell repertoires in COVID-19. About the research overall: Sources were T cells, B-cell-depleted T cells, or PBMCs; the material itself was cDNA or gDNA.

This CDR3 region has 18 residues. V shed 2 bases, J shed 6 bases, and the junction held 17 bases outside the gene matches. The germline V gene encodes CDR1 LGHDT and CDR2 YNNKEL (reference sequence). Sequenced sample: peripheral blood. The rearrangement uses TRBV3-1 (or the pseudogene TRBV3-2) and TRBJ2-7, with 9 nucleotides matching TRBD1. The receptor comes from a man in his forties with acute or convalescent COVID-19. CDR3 sequence (DNA): TGTGCCAGCAGCCAAATGAACAGGGGGCGAAGGATCCTATCCGAGCAGTACTTC. Translation: CASSQMNRGRRILSEQYF.